These 25 T cell receptor beta chains share one sample of origin, sequenced in a study of blood T cell repertoires in COVID-19. Sequencing was performed with immunoSEQ multiplex PCR; in TCRdb, only in-frame clones are kept and a portion is missing. This sample has 120,000 to 150,000 clones, with around 77% found just once. What was sequenced was peripheral blood. These receptors were collected from a man aged 45 to 65 with active or convalescent COVID-19.

For this clone: The junction shows a germline mismatch at one end, possibly a read error. V gene TRBV7-7 combines with J gene TRBJ2-3; 11 nucleotides align to TRBD2. Per germline, CDR1 SSHAT and CDR2 FNYEAQ (reference sequence). The CDR3 consists of 16 residues. In nucleotides, the CDR3 is TGTGCTAGCAGCCCGGGACTAGCGGTGGGGATCGACACGCAGTATTTT. Its translation is CASSPGLAVGIDTQYF.

The chain employs TRBV9 and TRBJ1-4, with a tentative D call TRBD1 (5 bases). Germline V gene lookup returns CDR1 SGDLS and CDR2 YYNGEE. This CDR3 region has 15 residues. Trimming stripped 4 bases from V and 5 bases from J, with 15 bases between. In DNA, the CDR3 is TGTGCCAGCAGCCCTCGCCAGGGTTCCAATGAAAAACTGTTTTTT. It encodes CASSPRQGSNEKLFF. The full variable domain, completed using reference TRBV9 and TRBJ1-4, is DSGVTQTPKHLITATGQRVTLRCSPRSGDLSVYWYQQSLDQGLQFLIQYYNGEERAKGNILERFSAQQFPDLHSELNLSSLELGDSALYFCASSPRQGSNEKLFFGSGTQLSVL.

This clone occurred once. The gene calls are TRBV11-2 and TRBJ2-2; D remains ambiguous. V was trimmed by 3 bases and J by 3 bases, leaving 5 bases between them. CDR1 and CDR2 (germline): SGHAT, FQNNGV. The CDR3 is 13 residues long. CDR3 DNA sequence: TGTGCCAGCAGCTTTAGATACACCGGGGAGCTGTTTTTT. Translation gives CASSFRYTGELFF.

The V call is TRBV7-2, the J call TRBJ1-2; 9 nucleotides align to TRBD1. V was clipped by 5 bases and J by 3 bases; unmatched bases: 7. Germline assignment: CDR1 SGHTA and CDR2 FQGNSA. The CDR3 has 15 residues. The CDR3 spells CASSPGQGIDYGYTF. CDR3 in DNA: TGTGCCAGCAGCCCGGGACAGGGAATCGACTATGGCTACACCTTC.

The chain has TRBV18 and TRBJ1-2, with a tentative D call TRBD1 (6 bases). Germline V gene sequence: CDR1 KGHSH, CDR2 LQKENI. This CDR3 contains 15 residues. Between the trimmed V and J ends, which lost 0 bases and 8 bases, there was a span of 16 bases. CDR3 nucleotides: TGTGCCAGCTCACCACCCGGCAGGGGATATGGGGGCTACACCTTC. It encodes CASSPPGRGYGGYTF.

The V and J genes are TRBV4-1 and TRBJ2-5; 9 bases align to TRBD2. The CDR3 runs to 15 residues. Germline V gene data show CDR1 as MGHRA and CDR2 as YSYEKL. Trimming at V came to 3 bases and at J to 0 bases, leaving 2 bases not matched to a gene. The CDR3 sequence: CASSQSGRYQETQYF. The CDR3 DNA is TGCGCCAGCAGCCAGAGCGGGAGGTACCAAGAGACCCAGTACTTC.

This clone has a handful of counts. The chain combines TRBV2 with TRBJ1-2; D call uncertain. The CDR3 contains 14 residues. V gave up 2 bases and J gave up 7 bases, with 14 bases separating them. Germline V CDR1 and CDR2: SNHLY, FYNNEI. The CDR3 nucleotides read TGTGCCAGCAGTGAATCCCGGGTCGATACTGGCTACACCTTC. Protein product: CASSESRVDTGYTF.

The chain has TRBV28 and TRBJ2-1; 9 nucleotides line up with TRBD2. CDR3 length: 17 residues. The J segment lost 4 bases and the V segment lost 6 bases, leaving 13 bases of the junction unmatched. The germline V gene encodes CDR1 MDHEN and CDR2 SYDVKM. Here the CDR3 DNA reads TGTGCCAGCAGCTTCCTCCTGGAGACTAGCGGATACAATGAGCAGTTCTTC. Translation gives CASSFLLETSGYNEQFF.

V and J are TRBV6-5 and TRBJ2-7; a possible D gene is TRBD1 (6 bases). Germline V gene lookup returns CDR1 MNHEY and CDR2 SVGAGI. V was pared by 7 bases and J by 3 bases, with 16 bases between. This CDR3 has 14 residues. CDR3 in amino acids: CASTPGQWGYEQYF. CDR3 DNA sequence: TGTGCCAGCACTCCGGGACAATGGGGCTACGAGCAGTACTTC.

This clone was seen only once. This chain connects TRBV15 to TRBJ2-1, with 10 bases matching TRBD2. The germline gives CDR1 LNHNV, CDR2 YYDKDF (reference sequence). J lost 8 bases, V lost 1 base, and 8 bases had no gene match. CDR3 size: 16 residues. The CDR3 sequence: CATSRAKQREGDEQFF. The DNA of the CDR3 is TGTGCCACCAGCAGAGCTAAACAGCGGGAGGGCGATGAGCAGTTCTTC.

The gene calls are TRBV15 and TRBJ1-3; the D is unclear. The CDR3 length is 16 residues. Germline V CDR1 and CDR2: LNHNV, YYDKDF (reference sequence). The V gene lost 0 bases and the J gene lost 1 base, with 10 bases spanning the gap. This chain's CDR3 is CATSRDVARSGNTIYF. CDR3 coding DNA: TGTGCCACCAGCAGAGATGTCGCACGGTCTGGAAACACCATATATTTT.

This rearrangement joins TRBV15 to TRBJ2-2, with D uncertain. The CDR3 runs 13 residues. V gave up 8 bases and J gave up 0 bases, with 7 bases separating them. Looked up from germline, CDR1 is LNHNV and CDR2 is YYDKDF (reference sequence). CDR3 DNA sequence: TGTGCCACCTCCGAGGCGAACACCGGGGAGCTGTTTTTT. This codes for CATSEANTGELFF.

The V gene is TRBV2, the J gene TRBJ2-2; TRBD2 matches 9 bases. V dropped 7 bases and J dropped 2; count of bases not matched to a gene: 11. The V gene's germline CDR1 is SNHLY and CDR2 FYNNEI. The CDR3 sequence is 17 residues long. The CDR3 sequence is CASTLLGLALNTGELFF. In DNA form, the CDR3 reads TGTGCCAGCACCTTACTTGGACTAGCGCTAAACACCGGGGAGCTGTTTTTT.

In its sample, this clone was seen a few times. This chain links TRBV7-2 with TRBJ1-5; 7 nucleotides match TRBD1. J was trimmed by 4 bases and V by 6 bases; bases with no gene match: 12. The CDR3 totals 16 residues. Germline V gene lookup returns CDR1 SGHTA and CDR2 FQGNSA. CDR3 in DNA: TGTGCCAGCAGTCCTACAATCGACAGGGAAAATCAGCCCCAGCATTTT. Amino acid sequence: CASSPTIDRENQPQHF.

This sequence joins TRBV6-2 or TRBV6-3 and TRBJ2-5; 9 bases agree with TRBD2. CDR3 size: 16 residues. With 4 bases clipped from V and 2 bases from J, the junction kept 8 bases outside the gene matches. CDR1 and CDR2 (germline): MNHEY, SVGEGT. The CDR3 protein is CASSFSLTSGQETQYF. DNA for the CDR3: TGTGCCAGCAGTTTTTCCCTGACTAGCGGTCAAGAGACCCAGTACTTC.

The chain joins TRBV28 to TRBJ1-3, with D maybe TRBD1 (6 bases). V dropped 1 base and J dropped 4 bases, with 8 bases sitting between them. CDR1 MDHEN and CDR2 SYDVKM come from the germline V gene. The CDR3 runs 14 residues. The CDR3 region has the DNA TGTGCCAGCAGTTTATCGACAGGAGGAAACACCATATATTTT. This translates into CASSLSTGGNTIYF.

The genes are TRBV6-5 and TRBJ2-1; D is perhaps TRBD1 (6 bases). Germline V gene lookup returns CDR1 MNHEY and CDR2 SVGAGI. The V gene lost 0 bases and the J gene lost 5 bases, with 14 bases spanning the gap. The CDR3 length is 16 residues. This chain's CDR3 is CASSYSGGVNDNEQFF. CDR3 coding DNA: TGTGCCAGCAGTTACTCAGGGGGAGTAAACGACAATGAGCAGTTCTTC.

The chain employs TRBV11-3 and TRBJ1-1; maybe TRBD1 (6 bases). The V end lost 0 bases, the J end lost 4 bases, and 9 bases lay between the germline ends. CDR1 and CDR2 (germline): SGHNT, YENEEA. The CDR3 sequence is 14 residues long. CDR3 sequence reads: CASSLEGAGTEAFF. CDR3 nucleotides: TGTGCCAGCAGCTTAGAGGGGGCTGGCACTGAAGCTTTCTTT.

The V and J genes are TRBV2 and TRBJ1-6; a weak D match, TRBD1 (5 bases). This CDR3 comprises 13 residues. Looked up from germline, CDR1 is SNHLY and CDR2 is FYNNEI. Trimming removed 6 bases from V and 9 bases from J, with 12 bases in between. The CDR3 coding sequence is TGTGCCAGCAGGCCAGGGTTGGGTTCACCCCTCCACTTT. This translates into CASRPGLGSPLHF.

This clone was seen just once. This rearrangement joins TRBV27 to TRBJ2-1; 7 positions match TRBD1. V was clipped by 6 bases and J by 6 bases; unmatched bases: 2. The CDR3 is 12 residues long. The germline V gene has CDR1 MNHEY and CDR2 SMNVEV (reference sequence). CDR3 protein: CASRYRGNEQFF. CDR3 nucleotides: TGTGCCAGCAGGTACAGGGGCAATGAGCAGTTCTTC.

This clone has a handful of counts. This chain uses TRBV27 with TRBJ2-7, with 11 bases identical to TRBD2. The CDR3 runs 17 residues. Unmatched junction bases numbered 6, after V lost 2 bases and J lost 0 bases. Looked up from germline, CDR1 is MNHEY and CDR2 is SMNVEV (reference sequence). The chain's CDR3 is CASSLMTSGMLSYEQYF. DNA for the CDR3: TGTGCCAGCAGTTTAATGACTAGCGGGATGCTCTCCTACGAGCAGTACTTC.

This chain links TRBV27 with TRBJ2-2; 10 nucleotides line up with TRBD2. From germline, CDR1 is MNHEY and CDR2 SMNVEV (reference sequence). The length of the CDR3 is 16 residues. V gave up 7 bases and J gave up 10 bases; unmatched junction bases: 15. CDR3 sequence: CASTLRWLAGEEELFF. CDR3 coding DNA: TGTGCCAGCACCCTCCGTTGGCTAGCGGGAGAAGAGGAGCTGTTTTTT.

As regards this clone: The sample holds other DNA sequences that translate to the same CDR3. The chain uses TRBV19 and TRBJ2-2, with D possibly TRBD1 on 6 matching bases. The CDR3 is made up of 14 amino acids. Per the germline V gene, CDR1 is LNHDA and CDR2 is SQIVND (reference sequence). V lost 4 bases, J lost 4 bases, and 10 bases lay in between. CDR3 DNA sequence: TGTGCCAGTAGTACACAGGGTACCACCGGGGAGCTGTTTTTT. It yields the protein CASSTQGTTGELFF.

This chain links TRBV5-1 with TRBJ2-3, with D maybe TRBD2 (6 bases). The CDR3 length is 15 residues. Germline CDR1 is SGHRS and CDR2 is YFSETQ. Trimming took off 0 bases at V and 3 bases at J, with 11 bases between the two ends. Written as DNA, the CDR3 is TGCGCCAGCAGCTTGGGGCTAGCGCGGACAGATACGCAGTATTTT. Residues: CASSLGLARTDTQYF.

The V gene is TRBV9, the J gene TRBJ2-3, with TRBD2 matching over 10 bases. CDR3 size: 16 residues. V shed 0 bases, J shed 3 bases, and the junction held 4 bases outside the gene matches. Germline loops: CDR1 SGDLS, CDR2 YYNGEE. The CDR3, as DNA: TGTGCCAGCAGCGTAGCAAGCGGGAGGGGGACAGATACGCAGTATTTT. Translating gives CASSVASGRGTDTQYF.